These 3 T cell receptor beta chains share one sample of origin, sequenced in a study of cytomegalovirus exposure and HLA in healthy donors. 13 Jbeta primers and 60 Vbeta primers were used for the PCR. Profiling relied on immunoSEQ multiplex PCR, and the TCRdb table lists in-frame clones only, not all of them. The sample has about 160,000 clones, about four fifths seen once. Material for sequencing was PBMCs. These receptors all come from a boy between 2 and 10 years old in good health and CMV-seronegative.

The chain's CDR3 is CASSLGREQPQHF. The CDR3 DNA follows: TGTGCCAGCAGTTTGGGCAGGGAACAGCCCCAGCATTTT. J is TRBJ1-5 and V is TRBV27; weak D call: TRBD1 (5 bases). The CDR3 consists of 13 residues. V was trimmed by 3 bases and J by 7 bases, leaving 10 bases between them. Germline V CDR1 and CDR2: MNHEY, SMNVEV (reference sequence).

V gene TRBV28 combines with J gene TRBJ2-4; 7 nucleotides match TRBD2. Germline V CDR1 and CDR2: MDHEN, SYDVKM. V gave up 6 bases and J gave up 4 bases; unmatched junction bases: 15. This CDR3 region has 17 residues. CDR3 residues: CASSKIRTSSWKNIQYF. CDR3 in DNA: TGTGCCAGCAGCAAAATTCGGACTAGTTCATGGAAAAACATTCAGTACTTC.

The CDR3 protein is CASSTPGVAGNTIYF. In nucleotides, the CDR3 is TGTGCCAGCAGCACTCCAGGGGTTGCTGGAAACACCATATATTTT. The chain couples TRBV9 to TRBJ1-3; D is perhaps TRBD1 (6 bases). The CDR3 is 15 residues long. Germline V CDR1 and CDR2: SGDLS, YYNGEE. The germline V and J ends were trimmed by 4 bases and 2 bases, with 13 bases remaining between them. Together with reference TRBV9 and TRBJ1-3, the CDR3 gives the full variable domain: DSGVTQTPKHLITATGQRVTLRCSPRSGDLSVYWYQQSLDQGLQFLIQYYNGEERAKGNILERFSAQQFPDLHSELNLSSLELGDSALYFCASSTPGVAGNTIYFGEGSWLTVV.